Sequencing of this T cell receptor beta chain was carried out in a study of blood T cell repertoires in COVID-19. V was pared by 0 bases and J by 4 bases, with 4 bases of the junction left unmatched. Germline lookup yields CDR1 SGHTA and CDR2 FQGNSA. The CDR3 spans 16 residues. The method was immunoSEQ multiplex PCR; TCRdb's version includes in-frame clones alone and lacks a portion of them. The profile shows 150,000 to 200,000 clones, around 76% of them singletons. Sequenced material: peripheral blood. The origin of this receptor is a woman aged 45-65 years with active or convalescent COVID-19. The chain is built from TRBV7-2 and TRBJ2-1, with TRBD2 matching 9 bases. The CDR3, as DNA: TGTGCCAGCAGCTTAGCTAGTGGACTAGCGTACAATGAGCAGTTCTTC. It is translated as CASSLASGLAYNEQFF.